The clone carrying this TCR beta chain was detected once. Only in-frame clones appear in the TCRdb table, and some are missing; sequencing was by immunoSEQ multiplex PCR. The sample has some 57,000 clones, around 89% seen once; the top ten hold 0.89%. This specimen comes from a study of T cell changes during pregnancy in multiple sclerosis. V lost 6 bases and J lost 8, with 22 bases in between. The CDR3 has 15 residues. Per germline, CDR1 SGHTA and CDR2 FQGNSA. The TCR comes from a female donor in good health, enrolled as a control in a pregnancy study. Specimen: peripheral blood, collected in the first trimester of pregnancy. The J gene is TRBJ1-2, the V gene TRBV7-2; D may be TRBD1 (5 bases). CDR3 in amino acids: CASSPTGGGREGYTF. In DNA form, the CDR3 reads TGTGCCAGCAGTCCGACGGGGGGTGGAAGGGAAGGCTACACCTTC.